The clone carrying this TCR beta chain was recorded a few times. During its preparation, the TCRbeta library received unique molecular identifiers. One entry per CDR3 protein, called by TCRdb with MiXCR from the PCR reads. The profile shows about 370,000 distinct CDR3 sequences, about 20% of them singletons. The source of the sample is a study of T-cell reconstitution after alpha-beta-depleted transplantation in children. Here the sequenced sample was PBMCs from the stem cell graft donor, taken from the stem cell graft. This receptor was taken from a human donor who donated a stem cell graft to a child with acute myeloid leukemia.

This CDR3 is CSVGTGGGQPQHF. The CDR3 bases are TGCAGCGTTGGAACAGGGGGCGGTCAGCCCCAGCATTTT. V usage is TRBV29-1 and J usage is TRBJ1-5; 9 positions match TRBD1. Trimming at V came to 4 bases and at J to 6 bases, leaving 4 bases not matched to a gene. CDR1 is SQVTM, CDR2 ANQGSEA, per germline. The CDR3 sequence is 13 residues long. The full variable domain, completed using reference TRBV29-1 and TRBJ1-5, is SAVISQKPSRDICQRGTSLTIQCQVDSQVTMMFWYRQQPGQSLTLIATANQGSEATYESGFVIDKFPISRPNLTFSTLTVSNMSPEDSSIYLCSVGTGGGQPQHFGDGTRLSIL.